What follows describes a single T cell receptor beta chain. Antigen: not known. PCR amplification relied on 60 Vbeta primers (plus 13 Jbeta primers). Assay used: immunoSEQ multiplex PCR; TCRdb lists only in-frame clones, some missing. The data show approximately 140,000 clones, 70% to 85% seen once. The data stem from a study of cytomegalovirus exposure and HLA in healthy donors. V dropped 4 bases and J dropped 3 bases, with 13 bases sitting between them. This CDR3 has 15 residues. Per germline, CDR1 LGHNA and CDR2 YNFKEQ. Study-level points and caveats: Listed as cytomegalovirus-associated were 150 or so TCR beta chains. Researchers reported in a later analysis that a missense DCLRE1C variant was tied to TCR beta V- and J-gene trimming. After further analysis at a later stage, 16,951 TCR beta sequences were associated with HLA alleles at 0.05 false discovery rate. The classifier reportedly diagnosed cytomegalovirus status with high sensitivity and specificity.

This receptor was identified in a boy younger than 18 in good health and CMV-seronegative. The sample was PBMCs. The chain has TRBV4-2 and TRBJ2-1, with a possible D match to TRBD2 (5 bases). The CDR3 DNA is TGTGCCAGCAGCCCCTCTAGCTATGGCTACAATGAGCAGTTCTTC. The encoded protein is CASSPSSYGYNEQFF.